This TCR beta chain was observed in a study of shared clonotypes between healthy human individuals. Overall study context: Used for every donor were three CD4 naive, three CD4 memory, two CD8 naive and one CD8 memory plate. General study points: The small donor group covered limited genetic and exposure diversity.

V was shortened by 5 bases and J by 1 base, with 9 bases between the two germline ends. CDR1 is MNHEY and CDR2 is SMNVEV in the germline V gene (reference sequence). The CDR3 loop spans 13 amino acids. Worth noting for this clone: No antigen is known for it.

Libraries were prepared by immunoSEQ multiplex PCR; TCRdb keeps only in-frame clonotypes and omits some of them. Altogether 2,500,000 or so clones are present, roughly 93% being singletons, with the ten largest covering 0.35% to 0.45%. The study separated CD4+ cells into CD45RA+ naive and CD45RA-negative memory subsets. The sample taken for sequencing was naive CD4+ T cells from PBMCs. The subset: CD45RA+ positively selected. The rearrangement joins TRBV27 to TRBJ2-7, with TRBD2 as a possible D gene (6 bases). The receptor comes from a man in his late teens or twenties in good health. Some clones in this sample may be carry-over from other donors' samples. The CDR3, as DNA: TGTGCCAGCAGTAGGAGCGGGTCCTACGAGCAGTACTTC. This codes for CASSRSGSYEQYF.